This T cell receptor beta chain was found in a study of blood T cell repertoires in COVID-19. Method: immunoSEQ multiplex PCR; TCRdb's copy keeps in-frame clones and lacks some. This table holds some 80,000 clones, roughly four fifths found once. The CDR3 has 14 residues. CDR1 SGHTS and CDR2 YDEGEE come from the germline V gene. Trimming cost V 2 bases and J 5 bases; bases outside gene matches: 3. The rearrangement uses TRBV5-8 and TRBJ1-1; 10 bases are a match to TRBD1. Input material: peripheral blood. This clonotype was obtained from a woman aged 80 or over with active or convalescent COVID-19. The CDR3 DNA reads TGTGCCAGCAGCTTCCGGACAGGGGGGACTGAAGCTTTCTTT. Translating gives CASSFRTGGTEAFF.